The 18 T cell receptor beta chains presented below share a single source sample, sequenced in a study of blood T cell repertoires in COVID-19 (TCRdb year 2020). The library was obtained by the immunoSEQ multiplex PCR assay. In TCRdb, the immuneACCESS table is reduced to in-frame sequences with V and J assigned. These tables do not hold every clone; where another copy was compared, an unresolved V gene accounts for under half, and the others remain unexplained. The sample contains fewer than 350,000 clones, 89% of them found a single time. Roughly 8.9% of the sample belongs to the ten largest clones. Sequenced input: PBMCs or T cells enriched from blood (not recorded which). The receptor source for this set is a woman aged 35 to 49 who had recovered from COVID-19.

V usage is TRBV6-5 and J usage is TRBJ1-6, with D unclear. The CDR3 spans 14 residues. Germline V gene data show CDR1 as MNHEY and CDR2 as SVGAGI. V lost 4 bases, J lost 7 bases, and 11 bases lay in between. The CDR3 region is CASSLETHNSPLHF. CDR3 in DNA: TGTGCCAGCAGTTTGGAGACCCACAATTCACCCCTCCACTTT.

This clone appeared once. V usage is TRBV7-9 and J usage is TRBJ2-7, with 7 bases fitting TRBD1. V lost 4 bases to trimming and J lost 5 bases; unmatched junction nucleotides: 8. The germline CDR1 and CDR2 sequences are SEHNR and FQNEAQ (reference sequence). The CDR3 totals 14 residues. The CDR3 DNA sequence: TGTGCCAGCAGCTCAGACAGGGAGACAAACGAGCAGTACTTC. Translated, it gives CASSSDRETNEQYF.

This sequence joins TRBV30 and TRBJ2-7; D remains ambiguous. V gave up 1 base and J gave up 2 bases, with 21 bases separating them. The CDR3 has 17 residues. Germline V gene lookup returns CDR1 GTSNPN and CDR2 SVGIG (reference sequence). The CDR3 loop reads CAWSDLSLFSPTYEQYF. CDR3 coding DNA: TGTGCCTGGAGTGACCTAAGCCTATTTTCCCCCACCTACGAGCAGTACTTC.

This clone occurred a few times. The J gene is TRBJ2-1, the V gene TRBV6-2 or TRBV6-3; D is unclear. Trimming pared 2 bases from V and 0 bases from J, leaving 8 bases between. This CDR3 comprises 15 residues. Germline V gene data show CDR1 as MNHEY and CDR2 as SVGEGT. The CDR3 spells CASSYTVISYNEQFF. CDR3 in DNA: TGTGCCAGCAGTTACACGGTGATCTCCTACAATGAGCAGTTCTTC.

This chain connects TRBV18 to TRBJ1-2; D may be TRBD1 (5 bases). The V and J ends lost 3 bases and 3 bases respectively, with 11 bases between them. The CDR3 contains 14 residues. The germline V gene has CDR1 KGHSH and CDR2 LQKENI. CDR3 amino acids: CASSPPDSYYGYTF. The DNA of the CDR3 is TGTGCCAGCTCACCTCCCGACAGCTACTATGGCTACACCTTC.

The V call is TRBV30, the J call TRBJ1-5; weak D call: TRBD1 (5 bases). The CDR3 is 15 residues long. The ends were cut back, 3 bases at V and 5 bases at J, with 17 bases in the middle. Germline V gives CDR1 GTSNPN, CDR2 SVGIG (reference sequence). CDR3 nucleotide sequence: TGTGCCTGGAGCCCTGGATGGGGGAGGGATCAGCCCCAGCATTTT. As protein: CAWSPGWGRDQPQHF.

This chain connects TRBV7-8 to TRBJ2-1, with a tentative D call TRBD1 (5 bases). V was shortened by 2 bases and J by 3 bases, with 11 bases between the two germline ends. Germline CDR1 and CDR2: SGHVS and FQNEAQ. This CDR3 has 15 amino acids. The CDR3 reads CASSLRQIFYNEQFF. The CDR3 DNA reads as TGTGCCAGCAGCTTACGACAGATCTTCTACAATGAGCAGTTCTTC.

The chain couples TRBV9 to TRBJ2-2, with 7 positions matching TRBD1. Germline lookup yields CDR1 SGDLS and CDR2 YYNGEE. There are 15 residues in the CDR3. Unmatched junction bases numbered 5, after V lost 5 bases and J lost 1 base. The CDR3 spells CASRQTGENTGELFF. In DNA form, the CDR3 reads TGTGCCAGCAGACAAACAGGGGAGAACACCGGGGAGCTGTTTTTT. The full variable domain, with the rest looked up from reference TRBV9 and TRBJ2-2, is DSGVTQTPKHLITATGQRVTLRCSPRSGDLSVYWYQQSLDQGLQFLIQYYNGEERAKGNILERFSAQQFPDLHSELNLSSLELGDSALYFCASRQTGENTGELFFGEGSRLTVL.

The CDR3 DNA reads as TGTGCCAGCAGCTTAACATCGGGACAGGGGACAGATACGCAGTATTTT. Translated: CASSLTSGQGTDTQYF. The chain couples TRBV7-3 to TRBJ2-3; TRBD1 aligns across 10 bases. The CDR3 runs to 16 residues. J lost 3 bases, V lost 0 bases, and 3 bases had no gene match. Germline CDR1 is SGHTA and CDR2 is FQGTGA.

The gene calls are TRBV27 and TRBJ2-7; 11 bases line up with TRBD2. The V gene end was trimmed by 6 bases and the J gene end by 7 bases; junction bases not matched to a gene: 11. Germline CDR1 and CDR2: MNHEY and SMNVEV (reference sequence). This CDR3 has 15 residues. The CDR3 DNA reads as TGTGCCAGCAGAATTAGCGGGGGGGGCTTGATGGAGCAGTACTTC. This sequence encodes CASRISGGGLMEQYF.

The chain employs TRBV9 and TRBJ2-5; TRBD2 matches 8 bases. Germline values: CDR1 SGDLS, CDR2 YYNGEE. With 4 bases clipped from V and 1 base from J, the junction kept 3 bases outside the gene matches. This CDR3 comprises 14 residues. The CDR3 sequence is CASSPGTSQETQYF. In nucleotides, the CDR3 is TGTGCCAGCAGCCCCGGGACTAGCCAAGAGACCCAGTACTTC.

This clone has more than one count but fewer than ten. The rearrangement joins TRBV28 to TRBJ2-7; 7 nucleotides match TRBD1. CDR1 and CDR2 (germline): MDHEN, SYDVKM. This CDR3 region has 13 residues. Trimming at V came to 3 bases and at J to 3 bases, leaving 2 bases not matched to a gene. Here the CDR3 reads CASSLGQIYEQYF. In nucleotides, the CDR3 is TGTGCCAGCAGTTTGGGACAGATCTACGAGCAGTACTTC.

The chain is built from TRBV29-1 and TRBJ2-4, with D possibly TRBD2 on 5 matching bases. Per the germline V gene, CDR1 is SQVTM and CDR2 is ANQGSEA. V shed 6 bases and J shed 1 base, with 16 bases lying between them. This CDR3 region has 15 residues. The CDR3 loop reads CSVATRGDAKNIQYF. For the CDR3, the DNA is TGCAGCGTCGCAACCCGGGGAGATGCCAAAAACATTCAGTACTTC. Full variable domain (outside the CDR3, taken from reference TRBV29-1 and TRBJ2-4): SAVISQKPSRDICQRGTSLTIQCQVDSQVTMMFWYRQQPGQSLTLIATANQGSEATYESGFVIDKFPISRPNLTFSTLTVSNMSPEDSSIYLCSVATRGDAKNIQYFGAGTRLSVL.

The chain has TRBV3-1 (or the pseudogene TRBV3-2) and TRBJ2-3; 7 nucleotides line up with TRBD2. The CDR3 extends over 17 amino acids. J gave up 1 base and V 4 bases, and 11 bases lay outside the gene matches. Germline lookup yields CDR1 LGHDT and CDR2 YNNKEL (reference sequence). In DNA form, the CDR3 reads TGTGCCAGCAGCCCCTCCTGGGGGGGGACGCGCACAGATACGCAGTATTTT. It encodes CASSPSWGGTRTDTQYF.

J is TRBJ1-2 and V is TRBV5-1; D is possibly TRBD1 (5 bases). This CDR3 contains 14 residues. Germline V CDR1 and CDR2: SGHRS, YFSETQ. V shed 4 bases and J shed 8 bases, with 18 bases lying between them. The CDR3 bases are TGCGCCAGCAGCCCGTTGGGGGACTTTGACGGCTACACCTTC. Its translation is CASSPLGDFDGYTF. The complete variable domain, with remaining parts taken from reference TRBV5-1 and TRBJ1-2, reads KAGVTQTPRYLIKTRGQQVTLSCSPISGHRSVSWYQQTPGQGLQFLFEYFSETQRNKGNFPGRFSGRQFSNSRSEMNVSTLELGDSALYLCASSPLGDFDGYTFGSGTRLTVV.

The rearrangement links TRBV5-1 to TRBJ2-1; D remains unclear. Germline CDR1 is SGHRS and CDR2 is YFSETQ. Between the trimmed V and J ends, which lost 0 bases and 4 bases, there was a span of 11 bases. The CDR3 is 15 residues long. The CDR3 sequence: CASSLGSRVYNEQFF. In nucleotides, the CDR3 is TGCGCCAGCAGCTTGGGAAGCCGGGTTTACAATGAGCAGTTCTTC. Full variable domain (outside the CDR3, taken from reference TRBV5-1 and TRBJ2-1): KAGVTQTPRYLIKTRGQQVTLSCSPISGHRSVSWYQQTPGQGLQFLFEYFSETQRNKGNFPGRFSGRQFSNSRSEMNVSTLELGDSALYLCASSLGSRVYNEQFFGPGTRLTVL.

The chain carries TRBV5-1 and TRBJ2-4; D call uncertain. The CDR3 sequence is 14 residues long. Between the trimmed V and J ends, which lost 0 bases and 6 bases, there was a span of 10 bases. Germline V gene lookup returns CDR1 SGHRS and CDR2 YFSETQ. The CDR3 loop is CASSLAVFPNIQYF. CDR3 coding DNA: TGCGCCAGCAGCTTGGCCGTTTTTCCAAACATTCAGTACTTC.

Here the CDR3 reads CASSFLLADTYEQYF. CDR3 coding DNA: TGTGCCAGCAGCTTTCTCCTAGCGGATACCTACGAGCAGTACTTC. The chain links TRBV11-2 to TRBJ2-7; 7 bases are a match to TRBD2. V shed 3 bases and J 2 bases; nucleotides not matched to a gene: 7. The germline CDR1 and CDR2 sequences are SGHAT and FQNNGV. The CDR3 consists of 15 residues.